The sequence of this T cell receptor beta chain was determined in a study of cytomegalovirus exposure and HLA in healthy donors. 60 Vbeta and 13 Jbeta primers were used in PCR. This table comes from immunoSEQ multiplex PCR, and its TCRdb copy is limited to in-frame clones, with some not included. This sample yields some 190,000 clones, of which around four fifths are seen a single time; about 1.7% belongs to the top ten. The CDR3 runs to 13 residues. CDR1 SGHDT and CDR2 YYEEEE come from the germline V gene. V was shortened by 2 bases and J by 1 base, with 6 bases between the two germline ends. The sample taken for sequencing was PBMCs. The TCR was taken from a man between 40 and 49 years old in good health and CMV-seropositive. The chain links TRBV5-6 to TRBJ2-5; D not resolved. Written as DNA, the CDR3 is TGTGCCAGCAGCTTATTAGCCCAAGAGACCCAGTACTTC. This sequence encodes CASSLLAQETQYF.